The T cell receptor beta chain described here comes from a study of T-cell reconstitution after alpha-beta-depleted transplantation in children (dated by TCRdb to 2016 to 2017). Describing the broader study: T-cell immune reconstitution after TCRalphabeta/CD19-depleted allogeneic hematopoietic cell transplantation in children was quantitatively tracked in the study by means of TCR repertoire profiling.

Library preparation used PCR. Sequencing used an Illumina HiSeq 2500. Molecular barcoding was employed in the preparation of TCR libraries, with unique molecular identifiers being used to normalize TCRbeta repertoire quantification. The public reads were quality trimmed at Q25 with fastp and then assembled into clones with MiXCR by TCRdb, keeping productive beta chains. Here each entry gathers all rows of one CDR3 protein and keeps the most common genes and DNA. The sample table contains roughly 590,000 distinct CDR3 sequences; only one count was recorded for approximately 17% of them. The biggest ten clones account for approximately 1% of the sample. This clonotype was seen a few times. The specificity of this receptor is unknown. Base qualities are not provided; no much larger clone lies one nucleotide away. The origin of this receptor is a human donor who donated a stem cell graft to a child with acute myeloid leukemia. The input for sequencing was PBMCs from the stem cell graft donor, taken from the stem cell graft.

Here is the DNA: TGCGCCAGCACCATATACCCTTCTGACAGCATGAACACTGAAGCTTTCTTT. It encodes CASTIYPSDSMNTEAFF. The chain employs TRBV5-1 and TRBJ1-1; the D gene is perhaps TRBD1, on 5 matching bases. CDR1 and CDR2 are drawn from the germline V gene: SGHRS, YFSETQ. The CDR3 sequence holds 17 residues, the cysteine and phenylalanine included. Only the CDR3 part of the read is kept: 51 bases, read in frame from the first base. The trim is 6 bases for V and 0 bases for J, with a gap of 21 bases between the germline ends.